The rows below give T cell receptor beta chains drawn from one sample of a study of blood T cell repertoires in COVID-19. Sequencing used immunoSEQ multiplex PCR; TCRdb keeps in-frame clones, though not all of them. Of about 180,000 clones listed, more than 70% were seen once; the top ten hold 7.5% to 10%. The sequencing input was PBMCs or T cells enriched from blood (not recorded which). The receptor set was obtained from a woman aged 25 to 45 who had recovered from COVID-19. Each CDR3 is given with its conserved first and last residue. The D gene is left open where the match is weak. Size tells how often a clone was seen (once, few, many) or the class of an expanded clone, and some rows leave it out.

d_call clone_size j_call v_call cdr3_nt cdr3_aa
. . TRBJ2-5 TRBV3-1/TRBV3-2 TGTGCCAGCAGCCAAGTTCCACAAGAGACCCAGTACTTC CASSQVPQETQYF
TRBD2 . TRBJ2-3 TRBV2 TGTGCCAGCAGTGGGACTAGCGGGAGAAGCACAGATACGCAGTATTTT CASSGTSGRSTDTQYF
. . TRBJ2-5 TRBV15 TGTGCCACCAGCACCTTGGCAATAACAGGGGAGACCCAGTACTTC CATSTLAITGETQYF
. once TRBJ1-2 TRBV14 TGTGCCAGCAGCCCACCGGGATCAGGGGCCTATGGCTACACCTTC CASSPPGSGAYGYTF
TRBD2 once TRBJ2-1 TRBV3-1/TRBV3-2 TGTGCCAGCAGGGGACTAGCGGTAAGCAATGAGCAGTTCTTC CASRGLAVSNEQFF
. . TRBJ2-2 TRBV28 TGTGCCAGCAGTTTATGGCGGGACGGGGGTTCCGGGGAGCTGTTTTTT CASSLWRDGGSGELFF
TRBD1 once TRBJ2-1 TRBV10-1 TGCGCCAGCAGACACGGGACAGGGCTCTGCAATGAGCAGTTCTTC CASRHGTGLCNEQFF
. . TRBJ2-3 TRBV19 TGTGCCAGTAGTATCCTAGTAAGAGATACGCAGTATTTT CASSILVRDTQYF
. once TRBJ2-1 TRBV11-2 TGTGCCAGCCGGAAAGCGGGCGGCTACAATGAGCAGTTCTTC CASRKAGGYNEQFF
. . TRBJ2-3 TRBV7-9 TGTGCCAGCAGCTGGCTTCCAGATACGCAGTATTTT CASSWLPDTQYF
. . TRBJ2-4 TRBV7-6 TGTGCCAGCAGCCCGAGGCCGGGAGTCGACAAAAACATTCAGTACTTC CASSPRPGVDKNIQYF
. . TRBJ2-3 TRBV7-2 TGTGCCAGCAGCCCCCCGGGAAAAGCAGATATGCAGTATTTT CASSPPGKADMQYF
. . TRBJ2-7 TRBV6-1 TGTGCCAGCAGTGAACCCAGGGCCCCCTACGAGCAGTACTTC CASSEPRAPYEQYF
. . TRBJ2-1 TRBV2 TGTGCCAGCAGTGGGGGACTCCAAGATATCAATGAGCAGTTCTTC CASSGGLQDINEQFF
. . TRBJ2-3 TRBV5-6 TGTGCCAGCAGCTTGGACAGAACTACAGATACGCAGTATTTT CASSLDRTTDTQYF
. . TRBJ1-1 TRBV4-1 TGCGCCAGCAGCCAAGAGAGGAGCAGGGTCACTGAAGCTTTCTTT CASSQERSRVTEAFF
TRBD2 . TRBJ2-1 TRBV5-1 TGCGCCAGCAGCCCTGGGACTAGCGGGAGGGTCACTGAGCAGTTCTTC CASSPGTSGRVTEQFF
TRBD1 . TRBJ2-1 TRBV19 TGTGCCACTCAGGGGGACAATGAGCAGTTCTTC CATQGDNEQFF
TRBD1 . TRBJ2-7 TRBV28 TGTGCCACCGCAAGGACAGGGGAGTCTTACGAGCAGTACTTC CATARTGESYEQYF
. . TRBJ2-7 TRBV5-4 TGTGCCAGCAGCTTGGCGGGCAGGGGTCCCTCCTACGAGCAGTACTTC CASSLAGRGPSYEQYF
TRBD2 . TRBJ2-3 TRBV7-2 TGTGCCAGCAGCTCACCGGGACTAGCGCGTACAGATACGCAGTATTTT CASSSPGLARTDTQYF
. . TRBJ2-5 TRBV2 TGTGCCAGCAGTACTCAAGAGACCCAGTACTTC CASSTQETQYF
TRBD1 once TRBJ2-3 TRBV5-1 TGCGCCAGCAGCTTGGCCATGGGGGACAGGCAAATTAGCACAGATACGCAGTATTTT CASSLAMGDRQISTDTQYF
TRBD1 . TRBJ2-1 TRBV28 TGTGCCAGCAGGGTAACAGGGGGCTTCTACAATGAGCAGTTCTTC CASRVTGGFYNEQFF
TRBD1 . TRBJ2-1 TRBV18 TGTGCCAGCTCACCCCAACGAGGGACAGGGGGAACCCGGTCGGACAATGAGCAGTTCTTC CASSPQRGTGGTRSDNEQFF
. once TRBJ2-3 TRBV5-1 TGCGCCAGCAGCTTGGCAGGCGACACAGATACGCAGTATTTT CASSLAGDTDTQYF
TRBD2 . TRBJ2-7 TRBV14 TGTGCCAGCAGCCTACCCGGGGGGGGCCTCTACGAGCAGTACTTC CASSLPGGGLYEQYF
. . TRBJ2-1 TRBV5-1 TGCGCCAGCAGCTTCCTAGGTGATGAGCAGTTCTTC CASSFLGDEQFF
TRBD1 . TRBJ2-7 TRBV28 TGTGCCAGCAGTTTGCCAACCGACAGGGACTACGAGCAGTACTTC CASSLPTDRDYEQYF
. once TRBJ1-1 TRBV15 TGTGCCACCAGCAGAGATCGAGGAGGGTACACTGAAGCTTTCTTT CATSRDRGGYTEAFF
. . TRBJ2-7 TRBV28 TGTGTGGCGGGCCGCTCCTCCTACGAGCAGTACTTC CVAGRSSYEQYF
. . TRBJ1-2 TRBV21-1 TGTGCCAGCAGCAAAGAGGCCAGGGGCGACTATGGCTACACCTTC CASSKEARGDYGYTF
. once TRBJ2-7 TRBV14 TGTGCCAGCAGCCGTAGCCGGGGGTACGAGCAGTACTTC CASSRSRGYEQYF
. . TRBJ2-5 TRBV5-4 TGTGCCAGCAGGGTTGGGGGGCAAGAGACCCAGTACTTC CASRVGGQETQYF
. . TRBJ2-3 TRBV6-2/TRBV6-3 TGTGCCAGCAGCCAACTCGGGAGCACAGATACGCAGTATTTT CASSQLGSTDTQYF
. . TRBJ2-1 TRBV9 TGTGCCAGCAGCCTCGGGGACTCCTACAATGAGCAGTTCTTC CASSLGDSYNEQFF
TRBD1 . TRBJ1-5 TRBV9 TGTGCCAGCAGCGAACAGGGGAGCAATCAGCCCCAGCATTTT CASSEQGSNQPQHF
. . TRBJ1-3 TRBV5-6 TGTGCCAGCAGCTTGGGCCCGAGCTCTGGAAACACCATATATTTT CASSLGPSSGNTIYF
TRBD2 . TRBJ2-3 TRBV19 TGTGCCAGTAGTATCCTACGTTTAGCGGGAGAGGTCACAGATACGCAGTATTTT CASSILRLAGEVTDTQYF
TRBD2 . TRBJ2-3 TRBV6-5 TGTGCCAGCAGTCTAAGCGGGAGGCCAGATACGCAGTATTTT CASSLSGRPDTQYF
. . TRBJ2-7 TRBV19 TGTGCCAGTAGCCCTAGCGCGCAGACCGTCTACGAGCAGTACTTC CASSPSAQTVYEQYF
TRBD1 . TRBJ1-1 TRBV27 TGTGCCAGCAGTGGGGTAAGAGGGGGCAGGACGGTGAACACTGAAGCTTTCTTT CASSGVRGGRTVNTEAFF
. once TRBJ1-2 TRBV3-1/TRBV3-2 TGTGCCAGCAGCCAAGATCCCCCCCGGGGCTACACCTTC CASSQDPPRGYTF
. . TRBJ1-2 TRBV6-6 TGTGCCAGCAGTTACTCCGGGACTGAGTATGGCTACACCTTC CASSYSGTEYGYTF
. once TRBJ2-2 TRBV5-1 TGCGCCAGCAGCTTAGAGGCCAGGGCGAACACCGGGGAGCTGTTTTTT CASSLEARANTGELFF
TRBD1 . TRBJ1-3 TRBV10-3 TGTGCCACCAATACCTTGGACAGGGGCTCTGGAAACACCATATATTTT CATNTLDRGSGNTIYF
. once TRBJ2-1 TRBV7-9 TGTGCCAGCAGCTTTTTGGGGGGAAACCTAGGCAATGAGCAGTTCTTC CASSFLGGNLGNEQFF
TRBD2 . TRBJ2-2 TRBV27 TGTGCCAGCAAGAGAACTAGCGGGAGATCGGGTACCGGGGAGCTGTTTTTT CASKRTSGRSGTGELFF
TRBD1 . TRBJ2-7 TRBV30 TGTGCCTGGAGTGCGGGACAGGGTAGCTCCTACGAGCAGTACTTC CAWSAGQGSSYEQYF
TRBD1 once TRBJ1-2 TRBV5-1 TGCGCCAGCAGTCCGCAAGGGGACAGGACCTATGGCTACACCTTC CASSPQGDRTYGYTF
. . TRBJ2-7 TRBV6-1 TGTGCCAGCAGTGAAAGAACTAGCATCTCCTACGAGCAGTACTTC CASSERTSISYEQYF
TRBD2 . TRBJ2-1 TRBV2 TGTGCCAGCAGTTTCGTGGGGACTAGCGCTTACAATGAGCAGTTCTTC CASSFVGTSAYNEQFF
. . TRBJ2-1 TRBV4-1 TGCGCCAGCAGCCTTGTCGGGGGAAGCTCCTACAATGAGCAGTTCTTC CASSLVGGSSYNEQFF
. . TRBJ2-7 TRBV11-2 TGTGCCAGCAGCTTAGTAGCCAGGGAGGTCGGCTACGAGCAGTACTTC CASSLVAREVGYEQYF
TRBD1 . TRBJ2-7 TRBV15 TGTGCCACCAGCAGAGATAGCAGACAGGGTTCTTACGAGCAGTACTTC CATSRDSRQGSYEQYF